This TCR beta chain was identified during a study of T cell clonotyping in hematopoietic cell transplantation (dated by TCRdb to the early 2020s). For the wider study: A total of 135 blood samples were collected in the study from approximately 32 consecutive transplant recipients and their related donors. Recruitment of patients was conducted between September 2015 and January 2017, and follow-up was continued until September 2020 or death. General findings and caveats noted by the study authors: Broader posttransplant TCR repertoire diversity was predicted by donor and pretransplant recipient Inverse Simpson Index values. The sample size was limited, and because cells were not sorted, the contributions of CD4 and CD8 repertoires could not be separated. Only a small fraction of recipient repertoires overlapped donor repertoires, with over 95% appearing de novo at the given depth. After transplant, TCR diversity in recipients dropped, and pathologically expanded clonotypes climbed progressively between day 30 and day 180.

The intended sense of this specimen's time point label: 30 days after allo-HCT. Blood from recipients was drawn roughly 28 days before transplant, then again at days 30, 100 and 180 after transplant. Nuclei Lysis Solution was used to extract genomic DNA from fresh or cryopreserved unfractionated peripheral blood mononuclear cells. With the immunoSEQ assay, which is a bias-controlled multiplex PCR relying on V- and J-specific primers, TCR beta CDR3 regions were amplified from genomic DNA. In a second PCR step, the CDR3 amplicons were tagged with a proprietary barcode plus Illumina adapter sequences. CDR3 libraries were sequenced on an Illumina MiSeq instrument. Concerning the study's data processing: Export and quality control were performed with immunoSEQ Analyzer 3.0, and downstream analyses were performed with R Bioconductor and Immunarch. Only productive rearrangements within the normalized downsampled data set were used in the calculation of repertoire metrics. Clonotypes larger than 5 templates in the normalized cohort were defined as pathologically expanded. Repertoire diversity was measured with the Inverse Simpson Index. CMV-specificity analyses were carried out on the non-normalized data set to capture all clonotypes. As stored in TCRdb, this immuneACCESS dataset retains in-frame rearrangements with V and J assigned. A fraction of the clones does not appear; measured against another copy, unresolved V genes explain less than half of the discrepancy, and the remainder lacks a known reason. That table gives V, J and clone size, and the DNA gave D and trimming. Within this sample are approximately 11,000 clones, with around 45% of them counted one time only. 8% to 9.5% of the sample belongs to the ten largest clones.

Comment on this clone: Its recognized antigen is unknown. One base away there is no much larger clone; base qualities are not given.

For CDR1 and CDR2, the germline V gene lists MGHRA and YSYEKL. Spanning cysteine to phenylalanine, the CDR3 consists of 14 amino acids. Left in the record is the CDR3 DNA by itself, 42 bases read in frame from the first base. At the junction V is shortened by 6 bases and J by 4 bases, with 13 bases in between. This TCR was recovered from a male patient between 45 and 60 years old who had an allogeneic stem cell transplant from an unrelated donor, so the T cells may come from the graft donor. Some clones in this sample may be carry-over from other donors' samples. Sequenced material: PBMCs, taken 30 days after allogeneic stem cell transplant. The chain employs TRBV4-1 and TRBJ1-5; the D gene assignment is ambiguous. The CDR3 reads as follows: CASSPRHLNQPQHF. The DNA sequence reads TGCGCCAGCAGTCCTCGACATCTAAATCAGCCCCAGCATTTT.